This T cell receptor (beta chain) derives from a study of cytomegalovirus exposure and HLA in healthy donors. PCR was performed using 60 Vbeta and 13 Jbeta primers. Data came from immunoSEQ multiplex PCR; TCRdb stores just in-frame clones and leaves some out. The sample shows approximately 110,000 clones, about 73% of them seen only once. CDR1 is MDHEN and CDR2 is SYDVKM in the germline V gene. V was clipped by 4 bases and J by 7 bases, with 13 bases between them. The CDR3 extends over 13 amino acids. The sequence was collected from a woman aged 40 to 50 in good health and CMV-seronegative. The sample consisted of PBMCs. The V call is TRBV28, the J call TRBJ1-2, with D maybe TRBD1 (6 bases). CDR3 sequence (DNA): TGTGCCAGCAGTTACAGGGTAAGAAGTGGCTACACCTTC. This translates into CASSYRVRSGYTF.